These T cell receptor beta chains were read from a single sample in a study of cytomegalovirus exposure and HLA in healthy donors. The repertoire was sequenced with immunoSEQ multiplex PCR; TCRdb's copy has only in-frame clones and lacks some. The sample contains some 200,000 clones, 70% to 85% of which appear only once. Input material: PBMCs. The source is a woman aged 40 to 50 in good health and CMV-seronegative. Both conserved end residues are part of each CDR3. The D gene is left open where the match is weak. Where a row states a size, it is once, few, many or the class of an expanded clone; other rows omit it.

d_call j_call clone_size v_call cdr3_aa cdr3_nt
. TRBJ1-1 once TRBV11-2 CASSLVRRLSTEAFF TGTGCCAGCAGCTTAGTCCGCAGGTTGAGCACTGAAGCTTTCTTT
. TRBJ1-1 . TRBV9 CASSADPLTAPTEAFF TGTGCCAGCAGCGCCGACCCGTTAACAGCCCCCACTGAAGCTTTCTTT
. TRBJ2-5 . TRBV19 CASSNRFQETQYF TGTGCCAGTAGTAACAGGTTCCAAGAGACCCAGTACTTC
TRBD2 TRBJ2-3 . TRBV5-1 CASSPRGGPSTDTQYF TGCGCCAGCAGCCCTCGGGGGGGGCCTAGCACAGATACGCAGTATTTT
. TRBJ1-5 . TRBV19 CASSSNRDQPQHF TGTGCCAGTAGTAGTAACAGGGACCAGCCCCAGCATTTT
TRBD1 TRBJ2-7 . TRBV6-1 CASSEASGTDYEQYF TGTGCCAGCAGTGAAGCCTCCGGGACAGACTACGAGCAGTACTTC
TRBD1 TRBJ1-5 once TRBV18 CASSPQGTGTNQPQHF TGTGCCAGCTCACCGCAAGGGACAGGCACTAATCAGCCCCAGCATTTT
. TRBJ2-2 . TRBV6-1 CASVGEWGLGELFF TGTGCCAGCGTAGGAGAGTGGGGGCTCGGGGAGCTGTTCTTT
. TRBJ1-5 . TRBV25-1 CASSPARGGGHQPQHF TGTGCCAGCAGTCCCGCCCGGGGGGGCGGTCATCAGCCCCAGCATTTT
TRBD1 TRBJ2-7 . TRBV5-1 CASSLGQGGEQYF TGCGCCAGCAGCCTGGGACAGGGGGGCGAGCAGTACTTC
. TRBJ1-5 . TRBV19 CASSIAGVGDNQPQHF TGTGCCAGTAGTATAGCCGGGGTCGGGGACAATCAGCCCCAGCATTTT
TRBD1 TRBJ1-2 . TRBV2 CASSNSDRGDGYTF TGTGCCAGCAGTAATTCGGACAGGGGGGATGGCTACACCTTC
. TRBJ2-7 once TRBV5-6 CASSWGWAGTYEQYF TGTGCCAGCAGCTGGGGATGGGCAGGGACCTACGAGCAGTACTTC
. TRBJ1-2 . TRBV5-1 CASSLERGTLFDYTF TGCGCCAGCAGCTTGGAGCGCGGGACTTTATTCGACTACACCTTC
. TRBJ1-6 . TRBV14 CASAGTQYSPLHF TGTGCCAGTGCTGGGACACAATATTCACCCCTCCACTTT
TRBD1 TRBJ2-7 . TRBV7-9 CASSLRTGTYEQYF TGTGCCAGCAGCTTAAGGACAGGTACCTACGAGCAGTACTTC
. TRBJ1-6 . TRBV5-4 CASSYRQMYSPLHF TGTGCCAGCAGCTATAGACAGATGTATTCACCCCTCCACTTT
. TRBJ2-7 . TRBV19 CASSIGGEGYEQYF TGTGCCAGTAGTATAGGAGGAGAGGGCTACGAGCAGTACTTC
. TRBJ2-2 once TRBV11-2 CASSLVGGARTGELFF TGTGCCAGCAGCTTAGTTGGGGGGGCGAGGACCGGGGAGCTGTTTTTT
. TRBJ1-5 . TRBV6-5 CASSPDRSNQPQHF TGTGCCAGCAGCCCAGACAGGAGCAATCAGCCCCAGCATTTT
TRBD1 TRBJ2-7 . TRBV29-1 CSVSRDRGYEQYF TGCAGCGTAAGCCGGGACAGGGGATACGAGCAGTACTTC
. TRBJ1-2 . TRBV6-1 CASSRGLREGYTF TGTGCCAGCAGTAGGGGACTTCGGGAAGGCTACACCTTC
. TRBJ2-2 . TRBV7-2 CASSQRVASLGELFF TGTGCCAGCAGCCAGAGGGTAGCGTCACTCGGGGAGCTGTTTTTT
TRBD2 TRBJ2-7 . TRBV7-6 CASSLGAPVAGPYEQYF TGTGCCAGCAGCTTAGGGGCCCCCGTAGCGGGACCCTACGAGCAGTACTTC
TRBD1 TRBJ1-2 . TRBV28 CASIPRAGTGGGYGYTF TGTGCCAGCATCCCAAGGGCCGGGACAGGGGGTGGGTATGGCTACACCTTC
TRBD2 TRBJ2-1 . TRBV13 CASSFYPGGNNEQFF TGTGCCAGCAGCTTTTATCCGGGGGGAAACAATGAGCAGTTCTTC
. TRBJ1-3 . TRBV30 CAWSQEGSRRGNTIYF TGTGCCTGGAGTCAGGAGGGATCCAGGCGAGGAAACACCATATATTTT
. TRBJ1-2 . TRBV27 CASSLSRGLSYGYTF TGTGCCAGCAGTTTATCAAGGGGATTGAGCTATGGCTACACCTTC
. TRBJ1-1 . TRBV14 CASSQHRVNAEAFF TGTGCCAGCAGCCAGCACAGGGTTAACGCTGAAGCTTTCTTT